This T cell receptor (beta chain) was obtained from a study of spatial heterogeneity in lung cancer. About the study: PBMC samples from follow-up, when available, were sequenced at a median of roughly two years post-resection.

The time point was: blood at routine non-recurrence follow-up after resection. Researchers sequenced whole RNA taken from tumor, nontumor lung or frozen PBMC without sorting. In the library, each TCR cDNA molecule bore its own unique molecular identifier. Each CDR3 protein is one row after TCRdb ran MiXCR on the 5' RACE reads. The table lists approximately 110,000 distinct CDR3 sequences, 10% to 11% of them singletons, with roughly 26% in the top ten. This clonotype was detected only a few times. Per germline, CDR1 MNHEY and CDR2 SMNVEV (reference sequence). Trimming at V came to 8 bases and at J to 0 bases, leaving 3 bases not matched to a gene. The CDR3 is made up of 15 amino acids.

The sequenced sample was PBMCs, obtained at follow-up. The source of this sequence is a female donor with early-stage non-small cell lung cancer. V and J are TRBV27 and TRBJ1-5, with 11 bases aligning to TRBD1. In DNA, the CDR3 is TGTGCCAGCCGGGGACAGGGGGGTAGCAATCAGCCCCAGCATTTT. This translates into CASRGQGGSNQPQHF.